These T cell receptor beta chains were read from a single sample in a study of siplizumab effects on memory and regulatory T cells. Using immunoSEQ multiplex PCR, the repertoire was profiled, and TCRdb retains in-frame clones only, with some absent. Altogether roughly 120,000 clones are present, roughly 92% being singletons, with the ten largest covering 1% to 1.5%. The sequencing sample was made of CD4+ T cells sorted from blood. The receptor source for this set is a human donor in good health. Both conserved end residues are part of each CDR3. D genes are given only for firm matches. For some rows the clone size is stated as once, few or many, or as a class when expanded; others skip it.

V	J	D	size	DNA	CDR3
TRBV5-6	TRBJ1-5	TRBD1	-	TGTGCCAGCAGCTTGGACAGGGGGCTGGGCAATCAGCCCCAGCATTTT	CASSLDRGLGNQPQHF
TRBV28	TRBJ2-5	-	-	TGTGCCAGCAGTTTAAGCGGCCGTTCAGAGACCCAGTACTTC	CASSLSGRSETQYF
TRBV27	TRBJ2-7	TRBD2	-	TGTGCCAGCAGTAAAGGGACTAGCGACGAGCAGTACTTC	CASSKGTSDEQYF
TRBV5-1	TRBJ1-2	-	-	TGCGCCAGCAGCCTGGAAGGGACACGAAACTATGGCTACACCTTC	CASSLEGTRNYGYTF
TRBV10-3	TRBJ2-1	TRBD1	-	TGTGCCATCAGTGCTGGACAGGGCGATGAGCAGTTCTTC	CAISAGQGDEQFF
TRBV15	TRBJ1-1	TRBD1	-	TGTGCCACCAGGCGGGACAGTACGAGCACTGAAGCTTTCTTT	CATRRDSTSTEAFF
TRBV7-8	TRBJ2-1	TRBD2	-	TGTGCCAGCAGCCCCCCCGGAGGCGGGGGGGCGTCCTACAATGAGCAGTTCTTC	CASSPPGGGGASYNEQFF
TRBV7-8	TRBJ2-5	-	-	TGTGCCAGCAGCTTCAGCGGTAGGGAGACCCAGTACTTC	CASSFSGRETQYF
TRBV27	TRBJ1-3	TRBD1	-	TGTGCCAGCAGTTTAACTGCCGGGACAGGTTGGAGAAACACCATATATTTT	CASSLTAGTGWRNTIYF
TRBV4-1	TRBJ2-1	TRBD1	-	TGCGCCAGCAGCCAAGCTCGGGACAGGGATTACTACAATGAGCAGTTCTTC	CASSQARDRDYYNEQFF
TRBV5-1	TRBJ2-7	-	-	TGCGCCAGCAGCTTGGCGGTCACTAACGCCTACGAGCAGTACTTC	CASSLAVTNAYEQYF
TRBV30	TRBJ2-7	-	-	TGTGCCTGGAGTGTGAACTACGAGCAGTACTTC	CAWSVNYEQYF
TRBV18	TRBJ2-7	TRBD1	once	TGTGCCAGCACCAACAGGGGGGAAGAGCAGTACTTC	CASTNRGEEQYF
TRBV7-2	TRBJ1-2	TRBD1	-	TGTGCCAGCAGCTTCACAGGGGGCGAAGGCTATGGCTACACCTTC	CASSFTGGEGYGYTF
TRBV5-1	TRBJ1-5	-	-	TGCGCCAGCAGCTTGGCCGCGGGCGCGGGGCCCCAGCATTTT	CASSLAAGAGPQHF
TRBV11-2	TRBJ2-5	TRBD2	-	TGTGCCAGCAGCCTCGGGACTAGCGGGGGGGAAGAGACCCAGTACTTC	CASSLGTSGGEETQYF
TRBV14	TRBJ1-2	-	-	TGTGCCAGCAGCCCCCTTTTGGACCGACAGGACTATGGCTACACCTTC	CASSPLLDRQDYGYTF
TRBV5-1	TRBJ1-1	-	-	TGCGCCAGCACCCGAGGGGATTTGAACACTGAAGCTTTCTTT	CASTRGDLNTEAFF
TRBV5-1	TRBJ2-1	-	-	TGCGCCAGCAGCCCAGACGGTGAGCAGTTCTTC	CASSPDGEQFF
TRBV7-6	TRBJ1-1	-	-	TGTGCCAGCAGCTTAGCGGAGAGTTTTGGCACTGAAGCTTTCTTT	CASSLAESFGTEAFF
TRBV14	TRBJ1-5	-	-	TGTGCCAGCAGCCAAGGGGGGTATCAGCCCCAGCATTTT	CASSQGGYQPQHF
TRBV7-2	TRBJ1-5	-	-	TGTGCCAGCAGCTTGAATCTCCAGCCCCAGCATTTT	CASSLNLQPQHF
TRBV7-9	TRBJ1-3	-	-	TGTGCCAGCAGCTTTTTGGGGGGCACCATATATTTT	CASSFLGGTIYF
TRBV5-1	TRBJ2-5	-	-	TGCGCCAGCAGCTCCCAAGAGACCCAGTACTTC	CASSSQETQYF
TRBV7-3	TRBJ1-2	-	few	TGTGCCAGCAGCCCAGAGGTGGGGCAGAGCTATGGCTACACCTTC	CASSPEVGQSYGYTF
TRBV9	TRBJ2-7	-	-	TGTGCCAGCAGCGTAGACGGGACGCTCTACGAGCAGTACTTC	CASSVDGTLYEQYF
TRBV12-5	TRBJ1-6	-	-	TGTGCTAGTGGTCCCGGTGAGGTAGATAATTCACCCCTCCACTTT	CASGPGEVDNSPLHF
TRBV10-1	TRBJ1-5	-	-	TGCGCCAGCAGTGACCCCATTAGCTTCACGACAGAAACGGGCAATCAGCCCCAGCATTTT	CASSDPISFTTETGNQPQHF
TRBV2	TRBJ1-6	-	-	TGTGCCAGCAGTGACGGGACGGTTTATTCACCCCTCCACTTT	CASSDGTVYSPLHF
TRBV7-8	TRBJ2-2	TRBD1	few	TGTGCCAGCAGCTTAGGGACAGGGGGCATCGGGGAGCTGTTTTTT	CASSLGTGGIGELFF
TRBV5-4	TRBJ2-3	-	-	TGTGCCAGCAGCTGGGACACAGATACGCAGTATTTT	CASSWDTDTQYF
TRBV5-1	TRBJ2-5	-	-	TGCGCCAGCAGCTTGGAGGAGACCCAGTACTTC	CASSLEETQYF
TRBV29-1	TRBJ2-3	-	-	TGCAGCGTTGTAAATACAGATACGCAGTATTTT	CSVVNTDTQYF
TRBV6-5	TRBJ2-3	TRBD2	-	TGTGCCAGCAGGGGTGGGCTAGCGGGGGCAGATACGCAGTATTTT	CASRGGLAGADTQYF
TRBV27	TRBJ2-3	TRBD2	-	TGTGCCAGCAGTCCCCGGACTAGCGGCACAGATACGCAGTATTTT	CASSPRTSGTDTQYF
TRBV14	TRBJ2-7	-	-	TGTGCCAGCAGCCAGTTTTACGGACCCTACGAGCAGTACTTC	CASSQFYGPYEQYF
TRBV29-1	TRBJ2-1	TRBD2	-	TGCAGCGTCGCGCTGCTGGCGGGAGAATATGGGGGTGAGCAGTTCTTC	CSVALLAGEYGGEQFF
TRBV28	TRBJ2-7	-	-	TGTGCCAGCAGTCTAAATTACGAGCAGTACTTC	CASSLNYEQYF
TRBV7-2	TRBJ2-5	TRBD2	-	TGTGCCAGCAGCTTTGGTCGAATCGCGGGAGGGAGGCAAGAGACCCAGTACTTC	CASSFGRIAGGRQETQYF
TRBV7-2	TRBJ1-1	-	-	TGTGCCAGCAGCTTAGATCATATGAGTGGCACTGAAGCTTTCTTT	CASSLDHMSGTEAFF
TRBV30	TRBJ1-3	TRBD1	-	TGTGCCTGGAGCCATGGCTCACAGGGGCTGGGAAACACCATATATTTT	CAWSHGSQGLGNTIYF
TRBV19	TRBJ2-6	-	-	TGTGCCAGTAGTATAGTGTCAGGGTCTGGGGCCAACGTCCTGACTTTC	CASSIVSGSGANVLTF